This T cell receptor beta chain was identified in a study of blood T cell repertoires in COVID-19. Study-wide background: The study drew acute and convalescent COVID-19 samples from the United States, Italy and Spain.

The CDR3 length is 13 residues. The germline gives CDR1 MNHEY, CDR2 SVGAGI. V was cut by 2 bases and J by 6 bases, with 9 bases left in between. Points on this clone: Other DNA sequences of this sample code for an identical CDR3.

In the original processing: Researchers report that nucleated cell counts were estimated from reference gene primer amplification. Sequencing used immunoSEQ multiplex PCR; TCRdb keeps in-frame clones, though not all of them. V and J calls and clone size are those listed in that table; D and trimming were worked out from the DNA. The sample lists hundreds of thousands of clones, 85% seen once, with about 4% in the top ten. The sample was peripheral blood. The rearrangement joins TRBV6-5 to TRBJ2-3; D is possibly TRBD1 (6 bases). This clonotype was sampled from a woman aged 50 to 65 with active or convalescent COVID-19. The CDR3 sequence: CASSYPGADTQYF. DNA for the CDR3: TGTGCCAGCAGTTACCCAGGGGCTGATACGCAGTATTTT.